The 31 T cell receptor beta chains below were found in one sample sequenced in a study of PD-L1 blockade in urothelial cancer. Repertoires were generated with immunoSEQ multiplex PCR, while TCRdb's copy carries only in-frame clones and drops some. The sample includes tens of thousands of clones, 75% to 85% seen only once; the top ten take approximately 3.5%. The time point denotes: peripheral blood 6 weeks after treatment start. This sample comprised PBMCs, obtained around atezolizumab (anti-PD-L1) treatment. The receptors originated from a man in his 70s with urothelial cancer.

V usage is TRBV7-2 and J usage is TRBJ2-7, with TRBD2 identical over 13 bases. CDR3 length: 19 amino acids. The ends lost 0 bases at V and 4 bases at J; junction bases unmatched: 12. Germline V gene sequence: CDR1 SGHTA, CDR2 FQGNSA. CDR3 nucleotides: TGTGCCAGCAGCTTAGCGTTTGATACTAGCGGGAGGGCCCTTTACGAGCAGTACTTC. This codes for CASSLAFDTSGRALYEQYF.

V is TRBV6-1 and J is TRBJ1-1, with D possibly being TRBD1 (5 bases). V lost 5 bases and J lost 5, with 12 bases in between. The CDR3 runs 13 residues. Germline lookup yields CDR1 MNHNS and CDR2 SASEGT. The CDR3 here is CASSNGRGTEAFF. The CDR3 nucleotides are TGTGCCAGCAGTAATGGACGGGGGACTGAAGCTTTCTTT.

The V and J genes are TRBV7-2 and TRBJ1-1, with 8 bases lining up with TRBD1. CDR1 SGHTA and CDR2 FQGNSA come from the germline V gene. This CDR3 spans 12 amino acids. The ends lost 5 bases at V and 7 bases at J; junction bases unmatched: 3. CDR3: CASSADRGEAFF. The DNA for the CDR3 is TGTGCCAGCAGCGCAGACAGGGGTGAAGCTTTCTTT.

The chain has TRBV5-4 and TRBJ1-1; D perhaps matches TRBD1 (5 bases). The CDR3 sequence is 11 residues long. Trimming stripped 0 bases from V and 8 bases from J, with 5 bases between. The germline gives CDR1 SGHNT, CDR2 YYREEE (reference sequence). The CDR3: CASSLGGEAFF. CDR3 bases: TGTGCCAGCAGCTTGGGGGGCGAAGCTTTCTTT.

In its sample, this clone was seen a few times. The V gene is TRBV2, the J gene TRBJ2-1, with 10 nucleotides matching TRBD2. This CDR3 is built from 16 residues. The germline V gene has CDR1 SNHLY and CDR2 FYNNEI. The V segment lost 4 bases and the J segment 0 bases; nucleotides outside the gene matches: 3. In DNA, the CDR3 is TGTGCCAGCAGTGGGGGACTAGCGAGCTCCTACAATGAGCAGTTCTTC. Residues: CASSGGLASSYNEQFF.

This rearrangement joins TRBV10-2 to TRBJ1-2, with 9 bases lining up with TRBD1. Germline CDR1 and CDR2: WSHSY and SAAADI. V shed 3 bases and J 0 bases; nucleotides not matched to a gene: 2. The CDR3 sequence is 15 residues long. The CDR3 protein is CASSDGTGTNYGYTF. CDR3 DNA sequence: TGCGCCAGCAGTGATGGGACAGGGACTAACTATGGCTACACCTTC.

J is TRBJ2-1 and V is TRBV28, with D maybe TRBD2 (7 bases). The CDR3 spans 18 residues. V gave up 5 bases and J gave up 1 base, with 21 bases separating them. Germline lookup yields CDR1 MDHEN and CDR2 SYDVKM. Written as DNA, the CDR3 is TGTGCCAGCAGTCCGCAGCGGGGCGGTAGGGGGTCCTACAATGAGCAGTTCTTC. As protein: CASSPQRGGRGSYNEQFF.

The CDR3 bases are TGTGCCAGCTCACCACCGACTAGCGGCCCCTACAATGAGCAGTTCTTC. Its translation is CASSPPTSGPYNEQFF. The chain employs TRBV18 and TRBJ2-1, with 9 bases lining up with TRBD2. Trimming cost V 0 bases and J 2 bases; bases outside gene matches: 2. The germline V gene encodes CDR1 KGHSH and CDR2 LQKENI. CDR3 length: 16 amino acids. Full variable domain (rest looked up from reference TRBV18 and TRBJ2-1): NAGVMQNPRHLVRRRGQEARLRCSPMKGHSHVYWYRQLPEEGLKFMVYLQKENIIDESGMPKERFSAEFPKEGPSILRIQQVVRGDSAAYFCASSPPTSGPYNEQFFGPGTRLTVL.

V and J are TRBV28 and TRBJ1-5; 10 bases align to TRBD1. Trimming took 4 bases from V and 1 from J; bases not matched to a gene: 4. Germline assignment: CDR1 MDHEN and CDR2 SYDVKM. The CDR3 sequence is 16 residues long. CDR3 in amino acids: CASSSPGQGSNQPQHF. In DNA form, the CDR3 reads TGTGCCAGCAGTTCCCCGGGACAGGGGAGCAATCAGCCCCAGCATTTT. The entire variable domain, with the rest obtained from reference TRBV28 and TRBJ1-5, is as follows: DVKVTQSSRYLVKRTGEKVFLECVQDMDHENMFWYRQDPGLGLRLIYFSYDVKMKEKGDIPEGYSVSREKKERFSLILESASTNQTSMYLCASSSPGQGSNQPQHFGDGTRLSIL.

In its sample, this clone was seen once. The chain recombines TRBV9 with TRBJ1-2, with TRBD1 identical over 7 bases. The CDR3 extends over 13 amino acids. J was trimmed by 4 bases and V by 3 bases; bases with no gene match: 3. The germline CDR1 and CDR2 sequences are SGDLS and YYNGEE. The CDR3 DNA sequence: TGTGCCAGCAGCGGCGGGACAGCCTATGGCTACACCTTC. Translated, it gives CASSGGTAYGYTF. The full variable domain, with the rest looked up from reference TRBV9 and TRBJ1-2, is DSGVTQTPKHLITATGQRVTLRCSPRSGDLSVYWYQQSLDQGLQFLIQYYNGEERAKGNILERFSAQQFPDLHSELNLSSLELGDSALYFCASSGGTAYGYTFGSGTRLTVV.

This sequence joins TRBV12-5 and TRBJ1-2, with 7 positions matching TRBD1. J lost 0 bases, V lost 5 bases, and 9 bases had no gene match. The length of the CDR3 is 16 residues. From germline, CDR1 is LGHNT and CDR2 FRNRAP. This CDR3 reads CASGEKGAYANYGYTF. CDR3 DNA sequence: TGTGCTAGTGGTGAGAAGGGGGCGTACGCTAACTATGGCTACACCTTC.

J is TRBJ1-2 and V is TRBV29-1, with 7 positions matching TRBD1. This CDR3 contains 14 residues. With 4 bases clipped from V and 5 bases from J, the junction kept 10 bases outside the gene matches. Germline values: CDR1 SQVTM, CDR2 ANQGSEA. The CDR3 sequence: CSVASRQGLYGYTF. CDR3 coding DNA: TGCAGCGTTGCCTCCCGACAGGGCCTTTATGGCTACACCTTC.

V and J are TRBV6-5 and TRBJ1-6; TRBD1 agrees at 9 bases. CDR3 size: 14 residues. The junction had 4 bases not matched to a gene; V was cut back by 6 bases and J by 7 bases. Looked up from germline, CDR1 is MNHEY and CDR2 is SVGAGI. The CDR3 loop is CASSQGQGNSPLHF. The CDR3, as DNA: TGTGCCAGCAGCCAGGGACAGGGAAATTCACCCCTCCACTTT.

For the CDR3, the DNA is TGTGCCAGCACCCGAGGGGGTTACAATGAGCAGTTCTTC. This translates into CASTRGGYNEQFF. The chain employs TRBV7-9 and TRBJ2-1, with D maybe TRBD1 (6 bases). This CDR3 is built from 13 residues. In germline, CDR1 is SEHNR, CDR2 FQNEAQ (reference sequence). Trimming cost V 7 bases and J 4 bases, with 11 bases left between them.

The gene calls are TRBV2 and TRBJ2-2, with D perhaps TRBD2 (6 bases). V lost 8 bases to trimming and J lost 5 bases, with 15 bases between them. CDR1 and CDR2 (germline): SNHLY, FYNNEI. CDR3 length: 14 residues. CDR3 DNA sequence: TGTGCCAGCGGGGGGATGGGTGGTACCGGGGAGCTGTTTTTT. It encodes CASGGMGGTGELFF.

CDR3 in amino acids: CASSREGGAGDTQYF. CDR3 DNA sequence: TGTGCCAGCAGCCGAGAGGGGGGGGCAGGAGATACGCAGTATTTT. The chain recombines TRBV7-2 with TRBJ2-3, with a possible D match to TRBD2 (7 bases). Trimming cost V 5 bases and J 5 bases, with 17 bases left between them. Germline-derived CDR1 and CDR2 are SGHTA and FQGNSA. The CDR3 runs to 15 residues.

V usage is TRBV7-9 and J usage is TRBJ2-7; TRBD1 agrees at 9 bases. The CDR3 totals 14 residues. Germline CDR1 SEHNR, CDR2 FQNEAQ (reference sequence). V trimming: 4 bases; J trimming: 7 bases; junction bases outside the gene matches: 8. CDR3 amino acids: CASSSGQGTREQYF. The CDR3 nucleotides are TGTGCCAGCAGCTCGGGACAGGGAACGCGAGAGCAGTACTTC.

The chain has TRBV11-3 and TRBJ2-1; 8 bases are a match to TRBD1. The CDR3 sequence is 13 residues long. Unmatched junction bases numbered 5, after V lost 5 bases and J lost 8 bases. CDR1 and CDR2 (germline): SGHNT, YENEEA. The CDR3 nucleotides read TGTGCCAGCAGCAACGCAGGGGGCGATGAGCAGTTCTTC. This encodes CASSNAGGDEQFF.

The J gene is TRBJ2-1, the V gene TRBV7-6; a weak D match, TRBD1 (6 bases). The V end was cut by 5 bases, the J end by 10 bases, with 18 bases between. This CDR3 has 14 amino acids. Per germline, CDR1 SGHVS and CDR2 FNYEAQ. The CDR3 DNA is TGTGCCAGCAGCCCTCTAAGGGGGAGTGACGAGCAGTTCTTC. Translated, it gives CASSPLRGSDEQFF.

This chain uses TRBV7-2 with TRBJ2-7, with D possibly being TRBD1 (5 bases). This CDR3 has 14 amino acids. The V end was cut by 1 base, the J end by 4 bases, with 11 bases between. From germline, CDR1 is SGHTA and CDR2 FQGNSA. CDR3 sequence: CASSLGAQGYEQYF. In nucleotides, the CDR3 is TGTGCCAGCAGCTTAGGAGCCCAGGGATACGAGCAGTACTTC.

This chain uses TRBV27 with TRBJ2-3, with 10 bases identical to TRBD2. CDR3 length equals 18 residues. V gave up 3 bases and J gave up 5 bases; unmatched junction bases: 14. Germline lookup yields CDR1 MNHEY and CDR2 SMNVEV (reference sequence). CDR3 sequence (DNA): TGTGCCAGCAGTTTTAGCCTAATAGCGGGGGGTTCATTAGATACGCAGTATTTT. Its translation: CASSFSLIAGGSLDTQYF.

For this clone: One junction end disagrees with the germline gene, perhaps due to a read error. The V gene is TRBV25-1, the J gene TRBJ1-1; D remains ambiguous. The CDR3 has 13 residues. Germline values: CDR1 MGHDK, CDR2 SYGVNS. The CDR3 coding sequence is TGTGCCACCAGTAGGGAGGTCAACACTGAAGCTTTCTTT. Encoded protein: CATSREVNTEAFF.

In DNA form, the CDR3 reads TGTGCCAGCAGCTTGGTCAGGGACAGGGGCGAAGGCTACACCTTC. As protein: CASSLVRDRGEGYTF. The rearrangement uses TRBV5-6 and TRBJ1-2; 10 bases line up with TRBD1. The V segment lost 0 bases and the J segment 8 bases; nucleotides outside the gene matches: 7. Germline loops: CDR1 SGHDT, CDR2 YYEEEE. This CDR3 is built from 15 residues.

The chain joins TRBV7-2 to TRBJ1-5; D unresolved. Germline lookup yields CDR1 SGHTA and CDR2 FQGNSA. V was pared by 1 base and J by 0 bases, with 10 bases between. This CDR3 region has 16 residues. This CDR3 is CASSLGGDPSNQPQHF. The CDR3 DNA reads TGTGCCAGCAGCTTAGGAGGAGATCCTAGCAATCAGCCCCAGCATTTT. Full variable domain (missing parts from reference TRBV7-2 and TRBJ1-5): GAGVSQSPSNKVTEKGKDVELRCDPISGHTALYWYRQSLGQGLEFLIYFQGNSAPDKSGLPSDRFSAERTGGSVSTLTIQRTQQEDSAVYLCASSLGGDPSNQPQHFGDGTRLSIL.

The gene calls are TRBV27 and TRBJ1-2; tentative D call: TRBD1 (6 bases). Looked up from germline, CDR1 is MNHEY and CDR2 is SMNVEV (reference sequence). Trimming took off 2 bases at V and 4 bases at J, with 14 bases between the two ends. The CDR3 length is 15 residues. The CDR3 bases are TGTGCCAGCAGTTTAGCCAGGGGCGTAGGCTATGGCTACACCTTC. Translation gives CASSLARGVGYGYTF.

The chain recombines TRBV27 with TRBJ1-1; D is undetermined. The germline V and J ends were trimmed by 4 bases and 1 base, with 10 bases remaining between them. Germline V gives CDR1 MNHEY, CDR2 SMNVEV (reference sequence). The CDR3 sequence is 14 residues long. The CDR3 sequence: CASSSGSPNTEAFF. The CDR3 bases are TGTGCCAGCAGTTCGGGAAGCCCGAACACTGAAGCTTTCTTT.

V usage is TRBV11-2 and J usage is TRBJ1-1; a possible D gene is TRBD1 (6 bases). Germline V gives CDR1 SGHAT, CDR2 FQNNGV. CDR3 length equals 16 residues. The germline V and J ends were trimmed by 6 bases and 4 bases, with 21 bases remaining between them. The CDR3 here is CASRQPGRARGTEAFF. In nucleotides, the CDR3 is TGTGCCAGCAGACAACCGGGAAGAGCCAGGGGCACTGAAGCTTTCTTT.

The chain is built from TRBV20-1 and TRBJ2-7; D unresolved. V dropped 6 bases and J dropped 2 bases, with 5 bases sitting between them. This CDR3 is built from 10 residues. Looked up from germline, CDR1 is DFQATT and CDR2 is SNEGSKA (reference sequence). The CDR3 DNA follows: TGCAGTGCCGCAGCCTACGAGCAGTACTTC. It yields the protein CSAAAYEQYF.

The chain has TRBV6-1 and TRBJ1-2, with 8 bases identical to TRBD1. Germline V gene lookup returns CDR1 MNHNS and CDR2 SASEGT. The CDR3 contains 14 residues. V dropped 3 bases and J dropped 4; count of bases not matched to a gene: 4. CDR3 sequence reads: CASSDLGQGYGYTF. For the CDR3, the DNA is TGTGCCAGCAGTGACCTAGGACAGGGCTATGGCTACACCTTC.

In the case of this clone: Its ends do not fully match the called genes, so a read error is possible. CDR3 amino acids: CASSLRTSGTEQYF. The CDR3 DNA reads TGTGCTAGCAGCCTTCGGACTAGCGGGACCGAGCAGTACTTC. This chain links TRBV7-7 with TRBJ2-7, with TRBD2 matching over 12 bases. Germline lookup yields CDR1 SSHAT and CDR2 FNYEAQ (reference sequence). The CDR3 contains 14 residues.

The V gene is TRBV10-3, the J gene TRBJ2-2; 8 bases map to TRBD1. Germline CDR1 ENHRY, CDR2 SYGVKD. The J segment lost 3 bases and the V segment lost 6 bases, leaving 0 bases of the junction unmatched. The CDR3 totals 13 residues. The CDR3 sequence is CAIRDRDTGELFF. The CDR3 DNA is TGTGCCATCAGGGACAGGGACACCGGGGAGCTGTTTTTT.